The next 21 T cell receptor beta chains were all read from a single sample in a study of technical replicates of blood from a handful of donors. Some clones are missing from TCRdb's copy, which holds only in-frame ones; the method was immunoSEQ multiplex PCR. Counted here are 45,000 to 55,000 clones, roughly 94% occurring once; the ten biggest clones make up approximately 0.2%. Sequencing used T cells isolated from PBMCs. These receptors came from a human donor in good health.

The V gene is TRBV5-4, the J gene TRBJ2-7; 7 bases are shared with TRBD2. CDR3 length: 15 residues. Germline CDR1 is SGHNT and CDR2 is YYREEE (reference sequence). V gave up 4 bases and J gave up 1 base; unmatched junction bases: 8. CDR3 sequence (DNA): TGTGCCAGCAGCGCCAGCGGGGTCCAATCCTACGAGCAGTACTTC. This sequence encodes CASSASGVQSYEQYF.

The gene calls are TRBV7-9 and TRBJ1-1, with 10 bases that match TRBD1. J was trimmed by 9 bases and V by 4 bases; bases with no gene match: 11. The CDR3 spans 15 residues. CDR1 and CDR2 from the germline V gene are SEHNR and FQNEAQ (reference sequence). The CDR3 region has the DNA TGTGCCAGCAGCTCGGGGACAGGGGCGAATTCGAAAGCTTTCTTT. Translating gives CASSSGTGANSKAFF. The full variable domain, rest sourced from reference TRBV7-9 and TRBJ1-1, is DTGVSQNPRHKITKRGQNVTFRCDPISEHNRLYWYRQTLGQGPEFLTYFQNEAQLEKSRLLSDRFSAERPKGSFSTLEIQRTEQGDSAMYLCASSSGTGANSKAFFGQGTRLTVV.

The chain couples TRBV9 to TRBJ2-1, with D possibly being TRBD2 (6 bases). The CDR3 contains 15 residues. Looked up from germline, CDR1 is SGDLS and CDR2 is YYNGEE. V was shortened by 0 bases and J by 4 bases, with 11 bases between the two germline ends. In DNA form, the CDR3 reads TGTGCCAGCAGCGTAGGGCGGGGCCCGTACAATGAGCAGTTCTTC. Translating gives CASSVGRGPYNEQFF.

The CDR3 here is CASSSRLAGVYNEQFF. The CDR3, as DNA: TGTGCCAGCAGCTCCCGACTAGCGGGAGTCTACAATGAGCAGTTCTTC. J is TRBJ2-1 and V is TRBV9; TRBD2 matches 12 bases. CDR1 SGDLS and CDR2 YYNGEE come from the germline V gene. V gave up 4 bases and J gave up 3 bases; unmatched junction bases: 5. The CDR3 contains 16 residues.

The chain combines TRBV5-1 with TRBJ2-7; TRBD1 agrees at 7 bases. After removal of 1 base from V and 3 bases from J, the junction contained 4 bases not matched to a gene. The CDR3 consists of 14 residues. Germline CDR1 reads SGHRS; CDR2 reads YFSETQ. The CDR3, as DNA: TGCGCCAGCAGCTTGACAGGGGCTCACTACGAGCAGTACTTC. Translation gives CASSLTGAHYEQYF.

This clone has just one count. The chain couples TRBV29-1 to TRBJ1-2; weak D call: TRBD1 (6 bases). Trimming removed 7 bases from V and 8 bases from J, with 23 bases in between. Germline V gene data show CDR1 as SQVTM and CDR2 as ANQGSEA. The CDR3 extends over 14 amino acids. CDR3 nucleotide sequence: TGCAGCGCTATGAATAGCCAGGGGCTCGTCGGCTACACCTTC. It encodes CSAMNSQGLVGYTF.

This rearrangement joins TRBV10-3 to TRBJ2-7; 11 bases agree with TRBD1. The germline CDR1 and CDR2 sequences are ENHRY and SYGVKD. The V segment lost 4 bases and the J segment 6 bases; nucleotides outside the gene matches: 2. The CDR3 spans 13 residues. CDR3 in amino acids: CAISGDRGVEQYF. For the CDR3, the DNA is TGTGCCATCAGTGGGGACAGGGGGGTCGAGCAGTACTTC.

The CDR3 loop reads CASSYSGWYGYTF. The CDR3 DNA reads TGTGCCAGCAGTTACTCCGGGTGGTATGGCTACACCTTC. V gene TRBV6-5 combines with J gene TRBJ1-2, with D uncertain. The CDR3 loop spans 13 amino acids. V lost 0 bases and J lost 5, with 7 bases in between. CDR1 and CDR2 (germline): MNHEY, SVGAGI.

This chain connects TRBV15 to TRBJ2-3; tentatively, D is TRBD2 (5 bases). This CDR3 contains 16 residues. V lost 4 bases and J 2 bases, leaving 16 bases between the germline ends. Germline V lookup: CDR1 LNHNV, CDR2 YYDKDF (reference sequence). The CDR3 reads CATSNPTGKDTDTQYF. In DNA, the CDR3 is TGTGCCACCAGCAACCCGACCGGGAAGGACACAGATACGCAGTATTTT. The full variable domain, rest sourced from reference TRBV15 and TRBJ2-3, is DAMVIQNPRYQVTQFGKPVTLSCSQTLNHNVMYWYQQKSSQAPKLLFHYYDKDFNNEADTPDNFQSRRPNTSFCFLDIRSPGLGDTAMYLCATSNPTGKDTDTQYFGPGTRLTVL.

The genes are TRBV14 and TRBJ2-7, with 9 nucleotides matching TRBD1. The CDR3 is 14 residues long. Germline trimming cut 5 bases from V and 3 bases from J; bases unmatched to any gene: 5. In germline, CDR1 is SGHDN, CDR2 FVKESK. CDR3 in amino acids: CASSYRDRVYEQYF. The CDR3 DNA reads as TGTGCCAGCAGCTACCGGGACAGGGTCTACGAGCAGTACTTC.

This sequence joins TRBV7-9 and TRBJ2-7, with D possibly matching TRBD1 (6 bases). V gave up 4 bases and J gave up 3 bases, with 13 bases separating them. This CDR3 has 14 amino acids. Germline-derived CDR1 and CDR2 are SEHNR and FQNEAQ (reference sequence). The CDR3 nucleotides are TGTGCCAGCAGCTCGGGACAACGGATCTACGAGCAGTACTTC. Amino acids: CASSSGQRIYEQYF.

Only one count was recorded for this clone. The V call is TRBV5-1, the J call TRBJ2-7; D ambiguous. Germline assignment: CDR1 SGHRS and CDR2 YFSETQ. CDR3 length: 15 residues. The V end was cut by 0 bases, the J end by 0 bases, with 10 bases between. CDR3 nucleotides: TGCGCCAGCAGCTTGGAGTCACATTCCTCCTACGAGCAGTACTTC. As protein: CASSLESHSSYEQYF.

This chain connects TRBV5-5 to TRBJ2-7, with D tentatively TRBD1 (5 bases). CDR3 length equals 16 residues. Germline loops: CDR1 SGHKS, CDR2 YYEKEE (reference sequence). Trimming shortened V by 0 bases and J by 3 bases, and 16 bases separated the two germline ends. CDR3 coding DNA: TGTGCCAGCAGCTTGGCGTCAGGATTAGGGGTCTACGAGCAGTACTTC. Protein product: CASSLASGLGVYEQYF.

This chain links TRBV5-1 with TRBJ2-1, with 7 bases that match TRBD1. CDR1 is SGHRS, CDR2 YFSETQ, per germline. This CDR3 is built from 13 residues. The V and J ends lost 4 bases and 5 bases, in that order; junction bases with no gene match: 3. In DNA form, the CDR3 reads TGCGCCAGCAGCCCGGGACAGCACAATGAGCAGTTCTTC. It encodes CASSPGQHNEQFF.

The rearrangement links TRBV5-1 to TRBJ1-6; no firm D call. This CDR3 comprises 14 residues. Trimming took off 0 bases at V and 7 bases at J, with 8 bases between the two ends. The germline gives CDR1 SGHRS, CDR2 YFSETQ. This CDR3 reads CASSLERENSPLHF. In nucleotides, the CDR3 is TGCGCCAGCAGCTTGGAGAGGGAAAATTCACCCCTCCACTTT. The full variable domain, completed using reference TRBV5-1 and TRBJ1-6, is KAGVTQTPRYLIKTRGQQVTLSCSPISGHRSVSWYQQTPGQGLQFLFEYFSETQRNKGNFPGRFSGRQFSNSRSEMNVSTLELGDSALYLCASSLERENSPLHFGNGTRLTVT.

A single count supports this clone. This rearrangement joins TRBV9 to TRBJ1-6; D remains ambiguous. Germline V gene data show CDR1 as SGDLS and CDR2 as YYNGEE. V lost 2 bases and J 5 bases, leaving 14 bases between the germline ends. The CDR3 extends over 16 amino acids. CDR3 sequence reads: CASSVQEPYNNSPLHF. The CDR3 DNA is TGTGCCAGCAGCGTGCAGGAACCTTACAATAATTCACCCCTCCACTTT.

The CDR3 DNA follows: TGTGCCAGCAGCTTGGGGGCAGGGGGTAACTATGGCTACACCTTC. This translates into CASSLGAGGNYGYTF. V is TRBV5-4 and J is TRBJ1-2; 7 positions match TRBD1. The CDR3 runs 15 residues. Germline CDR1 and CDR2: SGHNT and YYREEE (reference sequence). V lost 0 bases, J lost 1 base, and 3 bases stayed unmatched.

The rearrangement uses TRBV10-2 and TRBJ1-1, with D unclear. The V gene lost 4 bases and the J gene lost 3 bases, with 12 bases spanning the gap. Germline V lookup: CDR1 WSHSY, CDR2 SAAADI. This CDR3 has 14 residues. Here the CDR3 DNA reads TGCGCCAGCAGTGTAACAACAGCTTACACTGAAGCTTTCTTT. As protein: CASSVTTAYTEAFF.

The rearrangement joins TRBV10-3 to TRBJ1-2, with TRBD1 matching over 9 bases. J gave up 7 bases and V 6 bases, and 6 bases lay outside the gene matches. CDR3 length: 13 residues. Germline V gives CDR1 ENHRY, CDR2 SYGVKD. The CDR3 bases are TGTGCCATCAGCCGGGACAGGGATGGTGGCTACACCTTC. Amino acids: CAISRDRDGGYTF.

The genes are TRBV20-1 and TRBJ2-7, with D uncertain. The CDR3 has 11 amino acids. V lost 5 bases and J 1 base, leaving 6 bases between the germline ends. The germline V gene has CDR1 DFQATT and CDR2 SNEGSKA (reference sequence). The chain's CDR3 is CSALLSYEQYF. CDR3 in DNA: TGCAGTGCTCTCCTTTCCTACGAGCAGTACTTC.

This clone was detected only once. V usage is TRBV5-6 and J usage is TRBJ1-2; D is uncertain. The length of the CDR3 is 12 residues. Trimming took off 1 base at V and 9 bases at J, with 10 bases between the two ends. CDR1 SGHDT and CDR2 YYEEEE come from the germline V gene. The CDR3 nucleotides read TGTGCCAGCAGCTTGAACGCGAACCGCTACACCTTC. Amino acids: CASSLNANRYTF.